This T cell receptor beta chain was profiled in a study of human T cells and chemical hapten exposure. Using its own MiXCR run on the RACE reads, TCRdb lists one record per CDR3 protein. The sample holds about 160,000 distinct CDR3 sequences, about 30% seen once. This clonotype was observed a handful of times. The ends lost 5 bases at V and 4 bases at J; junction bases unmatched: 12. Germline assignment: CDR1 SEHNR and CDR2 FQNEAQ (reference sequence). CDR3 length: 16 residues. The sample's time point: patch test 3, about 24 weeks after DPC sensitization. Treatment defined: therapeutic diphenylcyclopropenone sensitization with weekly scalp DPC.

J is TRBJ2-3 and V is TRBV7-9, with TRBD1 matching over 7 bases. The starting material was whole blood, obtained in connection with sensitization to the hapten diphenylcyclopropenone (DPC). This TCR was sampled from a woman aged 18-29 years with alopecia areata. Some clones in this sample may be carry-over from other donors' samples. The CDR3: CASSARFRQGADTQYF. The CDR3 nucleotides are TGTGCCAGCAGCGCTCGTTTTAGGCAGGGGGCAGATACGCAGTATTTT.